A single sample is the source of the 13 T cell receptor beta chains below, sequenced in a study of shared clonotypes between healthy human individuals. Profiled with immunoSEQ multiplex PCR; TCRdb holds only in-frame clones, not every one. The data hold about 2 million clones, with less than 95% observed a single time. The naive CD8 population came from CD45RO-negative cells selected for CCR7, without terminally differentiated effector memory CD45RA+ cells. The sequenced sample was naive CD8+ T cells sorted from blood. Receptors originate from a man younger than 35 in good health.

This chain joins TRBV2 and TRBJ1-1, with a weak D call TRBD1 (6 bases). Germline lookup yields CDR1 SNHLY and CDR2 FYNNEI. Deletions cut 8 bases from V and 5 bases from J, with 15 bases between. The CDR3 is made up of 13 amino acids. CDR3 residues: CASGGREGTEAFF. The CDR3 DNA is TGTGCCAGCGGGGGGCGGGAAGGGACTGAAGCTTTCTTT.

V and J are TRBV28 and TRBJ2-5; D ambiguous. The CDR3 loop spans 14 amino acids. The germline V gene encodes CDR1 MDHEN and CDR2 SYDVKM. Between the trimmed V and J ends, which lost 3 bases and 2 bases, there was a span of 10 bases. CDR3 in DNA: TGTGCCAGCAGTTTTATTGGGCAGCAAGAGACCCAGTACTTC. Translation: CASSFIGQQETQYF.

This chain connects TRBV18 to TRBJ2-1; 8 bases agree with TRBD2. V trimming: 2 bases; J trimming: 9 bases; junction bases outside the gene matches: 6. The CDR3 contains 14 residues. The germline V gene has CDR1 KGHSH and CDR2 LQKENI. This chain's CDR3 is CASSPGAGVGEQFF. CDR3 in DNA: TGTGCCAGCTCACCAGGAGCGGGGGTTGGTGAGCAGTTCTTC.

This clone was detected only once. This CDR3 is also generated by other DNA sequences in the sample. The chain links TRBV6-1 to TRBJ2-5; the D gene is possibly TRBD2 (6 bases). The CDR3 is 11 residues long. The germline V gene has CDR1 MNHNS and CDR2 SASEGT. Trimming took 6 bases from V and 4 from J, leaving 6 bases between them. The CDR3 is CASSGGETQYF. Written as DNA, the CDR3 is TGTGCCAGCAGCGGGGGAGAGACCCAGTACTTC.

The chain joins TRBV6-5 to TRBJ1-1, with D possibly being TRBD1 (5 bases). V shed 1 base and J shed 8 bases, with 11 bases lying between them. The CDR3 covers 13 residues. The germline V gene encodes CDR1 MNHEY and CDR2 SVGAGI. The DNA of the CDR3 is TGTGCCAGCAGTTACTTCGGCAGGGCCGAAGCTTTCTTT. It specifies CASSYFGRAEAFF.

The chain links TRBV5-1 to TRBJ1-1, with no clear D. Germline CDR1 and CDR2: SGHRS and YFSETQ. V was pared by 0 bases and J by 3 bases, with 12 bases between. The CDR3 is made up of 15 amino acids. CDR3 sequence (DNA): TGCGCCAGCAGCTTGGCCGTCACGGAGGACACTGAAGCTTTCTTT. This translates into CASSLAVTEDTEAFF.

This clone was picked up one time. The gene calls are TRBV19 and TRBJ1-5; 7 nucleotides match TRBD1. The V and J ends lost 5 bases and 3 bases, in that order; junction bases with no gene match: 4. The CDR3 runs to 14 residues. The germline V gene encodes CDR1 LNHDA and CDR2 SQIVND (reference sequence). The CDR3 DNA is TGTGCCAGTAGTGACAGGGTCTTCAATCAGCCCCAGCATTTT. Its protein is CASSDRVFNQPQHF.

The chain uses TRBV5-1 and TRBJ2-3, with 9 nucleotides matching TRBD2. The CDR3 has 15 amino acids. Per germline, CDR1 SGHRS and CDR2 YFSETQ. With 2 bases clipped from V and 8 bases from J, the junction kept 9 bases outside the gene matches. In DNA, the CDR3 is TGCGCCAGCAGCTTCTTAGCGGGAGAGGACCTTACGCAGTATTTT. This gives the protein CASSFLAGEDLTQYF.

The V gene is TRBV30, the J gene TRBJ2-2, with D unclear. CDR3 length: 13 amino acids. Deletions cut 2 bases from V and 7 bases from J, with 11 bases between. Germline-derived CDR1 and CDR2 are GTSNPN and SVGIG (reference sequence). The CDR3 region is CAWSQYWVGELFF. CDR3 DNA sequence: TGTGCCTGGAGTCAGTACTGGGTCGGGGAGCTGTTTTTT.

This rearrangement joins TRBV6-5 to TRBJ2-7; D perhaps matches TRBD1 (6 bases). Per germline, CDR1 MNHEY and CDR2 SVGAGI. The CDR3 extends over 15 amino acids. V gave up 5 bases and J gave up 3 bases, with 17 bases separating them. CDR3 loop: CASSTSGDLNYEQYF. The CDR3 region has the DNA TGTGCCAGCAGTACCTCAGGGGACCTAAACTACGAGCAGTACTTC.

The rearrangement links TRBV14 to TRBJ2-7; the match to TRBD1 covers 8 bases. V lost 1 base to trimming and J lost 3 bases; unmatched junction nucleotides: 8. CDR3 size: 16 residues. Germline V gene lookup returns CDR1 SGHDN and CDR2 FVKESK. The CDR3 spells CASSQGLTGGNYEQYF. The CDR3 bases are TGTGCCAGCAGCCAAGGGCTAACAGGGGGGAACTACGAGCAGTACTTC.

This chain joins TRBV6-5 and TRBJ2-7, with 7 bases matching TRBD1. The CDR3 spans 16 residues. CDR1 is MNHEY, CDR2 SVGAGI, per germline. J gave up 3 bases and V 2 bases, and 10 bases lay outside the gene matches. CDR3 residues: CASSYDPRTGDYEQYF. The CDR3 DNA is TGTGCCAGCAGTTACGACCCCAGGACAGGCGACTACGAGCAGTACTTC.

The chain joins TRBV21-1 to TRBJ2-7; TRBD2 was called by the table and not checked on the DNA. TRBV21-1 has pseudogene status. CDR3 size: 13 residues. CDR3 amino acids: CASSGGRGDEQYF. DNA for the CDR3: TGTGCCAGCAGCGGGGGGAGAGGGGACGAGCAGTACTTC.